Shown below are 22 T cell receptor beta chains from a single sample sequenced in a study of T cell changes during pregnancy in multiple sclerosis (dated by TCRdb to the late 2010s). Library preparation used the immunoSEQ multiplex PCR assay. Drawn from immuneACCESS, this table holds only the in-frame rearrangements with V and J called that TCRdb kept. Clones are partly lost; checked studies trace under half to an unresolved V gene and leave the rest unexplained. In all, the sample holds some 59,000 clones, and about 88% of those were seen once. Of the sample, 2% to 3% is held by the ten largest clones. Specimen: peripheral blood, collected in the first trimester of pregnancy. The source is a female donor with multiple sclerosis, enrolled in a pregnancy study.

This clone was recorded once. J is TRBJ2-3 and V is TRBV6-6, with 13 nucleotides matching TRBD2. In germline, CDR1 is MNHNY, CDR2 SVGAGI (reference sequence). Trimming at V came to 0 bases and at J to 6 bases, leaving 0 bases not matched to a gene. The CDR3 runs 15 residues. DNA of the CDR3: TGTGCCAGCAGTTACTCGGGACTAGCGGGGGATACGCAGTATTTT. This sequence encodes CASSYSGLAGDTQYF.

The V call is TRBV7-9, the J call TRBJ2-5, with 10 bases fitting TRBD2. The ends lost 5 bases at V and 0 bases at J; junction bases unmatched: 9. This CDR3 is 17 amino acids long. Germline V lookup: CDR1 SEHNR, CDR2 FQNEAQ (reference sequence). In DNA, the CDR3 is TGTGCCAGCAGCCTAGGACTAGCGGTGGGGTACCAAGAGACCCAGTACTTC. Protein: CASSLGLAVGYQETQYF.

The V call is TRBV6-5, the J call TRBJ2-5, with D unclear. From germline, CDR1 is MNHEY and CDR2 SVGAGI. This CDR3 has 13 amino acids. Trimming shortened V by 0 bases and J by 5 bases, and 7 bases separated the two germline ends. In nucleotides, the CDR3 is TGTGCCAGCAGTTACTCAGGCGGTGAGACCCAGTACTTC. As protein: CASSYSGGETQYF.

The chain is built from TRBV25-1 and TRBJ1-1, with D possibly TRBD1 on 6 matching bases. The length of the CDR3 is 13 residues. Germline assignment: CDR1 MGHDK and CDR2 SYGVNS. Trimming left V 5 bases short and J 4 bases short, with 11 bases between. The CDR3 DNA reads TGTGCCAGCAGTCCAACAGGGCTCACTGAAGCTTTCTTT. Translating gives CASSPTGLTEAFF. The entire variable domain, with the rest obtained from reference TRBV25-1 and TRBJ1-1, is as follows: EADIYQTPRYLVIGTGKKITLECSQTMGHDKMYWYQQDPGMELHLIHYSYGVNSTEKGDLSSESTVSRIRTEHFPLTLESARPSHTSQYLCASSPTGLTEAFFGQGTRLTVV.

This chain uses TRBV28 with TRBJ2-7, with unresolved D. The germline V gene has CDR1 MDHEN and CDR2 SYDVKM. V gave up 6 bases and J gave up 7 bases, with 13 bases separating them. CDR3 length equals 12 residues. The CDR3 DNA is TGTGCCAGCAGAAAAACGCTAGAAGAGCAGTACTTC. Translated, it gives CASRKTLEEQYF.

The rearrangement joins TRBV6-1 to TRBJ2-5, with a possible D match to TRBD1 (6 bases). Matching the DNA end better, TRBJ2-7 makes the J call doubtful. The germline CDR1 and CDR2 sequences are MNHNS and SASEGT. The CDR3 is made up of 15 amino acids. CDR3 residues: CASSFRGYLDYEQYF. DNA for the CDR3: TGTGCCAGCAGTTTCAGGGGCTACCTCGACTACGAGCAGTACTTC.

The chain recombines TRBV30 with TRBJ2-5, with D possibly matching TRBD1 (5 bases). In germline, CDR1 is GTSNPN, CDR2 SVGIG (reference sequence). This CDR3 spans 14 amino acids. V dropped 4 bases and J dropped 3 bases, with 15 bases sitting between them. The CDR3 loop is CAWNSDQGKETQYF. Written as DNA, the CDR3 is TGTGCCTGGAACTCCGATCAGGGAAAAGAGACCCAGTACTTC.

The rearrangement uses TRBV18 and TRBJ1-5; TRBD1 matches at 9 bases. The CDR3 loop spans 14 amino acids. V lost 5 bases to trimming and J lost 9 bases; unmatched junction nucleotides: 8. The V gene's germline CDR1 is KGHSH and CDR2 LQKENI. CDR3 loop: CASSTEGQGRPQHF. The CDR3, as DNA: TGTGCCAGCTCAACGGAGGGACAGGGAAGGCCCCAGCATTTT. The whole variable domain, filled in from reference TRBV18 and TRBJ1-5, reads NAGVMQNPRHLVRRRGQEARLRCSPMKGHSHVYWYRQLPEEGLKFMVYLQKENIIDESGMPKERFSAEFPKEGPSILRIQQVVRGDSAAYFCASSTEGQGRPQHFGDGTRLSIL.

This clone was recorded once. The gene calls are TRBV27 and TRBJ2-7; 11 bases fit TRBD2. The CDR3 extends over 14 amino acids. Germline CDR1 MNHEY, CDR2 SMNVEV (reference sequence). V shed 0 bases and J 7 bases; nucleotides not matched to a gene: 2. The CDR3 DNA reads as TGTGCCAGCAGTTTATCAATAGCGGGGGGGGAGCAGTACTTC. It is translated as CASSLSIAGGEQYF.

This chain links TRBV7-9 with TRBJ1-2; no definite D call. V shed 1 base and J shed 5 bases, with 14 bases lying between them. The germline V gene encodes CDR1 SEHNR and CDR2 FQNEAQ (reference sequence). CDR3 length: 15 amino acids. CDR3 amino acids: CASSLGLRPPYGYTF. The CDR3 DNA follows: TGTGCCAGCAGCTTAGGGCTCCGCCCTCCGTATGGCTACACCTTC.

The rearrangement uses TRBV30 and TRBJ2-2; D is possibly TRBD2 (6 bases). V was trimmed by 1 base and J by 7 bases, leaving 13 bases between them. The CDR3 contains 14 residues. Germline V gives CDR1 GTSNPN, CDR2 SVGIG (reference sequence). The CDR3 DNA follows: TGTGCCTGGAGTGGGGACGGGGGATACGGGGAGCTGTTTTTT. This translates into CAWSGDGGYGELFF. The full variable domain, rest sourced from reference TRBV30 and TRBJ2-2, is SQTIHQWPATLVQPVGSPLSLECTVEGTSNPNLYWYRQAAGRGLQLLFYSVGIGQISSEVPQNLSASRPQDRQFILSSKKLLLSDSGFYLCAWSGDGGYGELFFGEGSRLTVL.

This sequence joins TRBV5-8 and TRBJ2-7; perhaps TRBD1 as D (6 bases). The CDR3 has 14 residues. CDR1 is SGHTS and CDR2 is YDEGEE in the germline V gene. Trimming left V 0 bases short and J 6 bases short, with 13 bases between. CDR3 protein: CASSLVQGTVEQYF. The CDR3 coding sequence is TGTGCCAGCAGCTTGGTGCAGGGGACGGTCGAGCAGTACTTC.

The V gene is TRBV4-2, the J gene TRBJ1-1, with 7 bases fitting TRBD1. Trimming took 6 bases from V and 4 from J; bases not matched to a gene: 8. Germline lookup yields CDR1 LGHNA and CDR2 YNFKEQ. The CDR3 loop spans 14 amino acids. The DNA of the CDR3 is TGTGCCAGCAGACACGACAGGGAATTCACTGAAGCTTTCTTT. This sequence encodes CASRHDREFTEAFF.

The CDR3 DNA follows: TGCGCCAGCAGCCAAACTCACCAGGGGTACTATGGCTACACCTTC. Its protein is CASSQTHQGYYGYTF. The chain employs TRBV4-3 and TRBJ1-2, with a weak D call TRBD1 (6 bases). Germline V gene data show CDR1 as LGHNA and CDR2 as YSLEER. The CDR3 has 15 residues. V was cut by 2 bases and J by 3 bases, with 13 bases left in between.

The V and J genes are TRBV2 and TRBJ1-5; the match to TRBD1 covers 8 bases. The CDR3 consists of 14 residues. J gave up 5 bases and V 8 bases, and 8 bases lay outside the gene matches. CDR1 SNHLY and CDR2 FYNNEI come from the germline V gene. The CDR3 sequence is CASALTGAHQPQHF. CDR3 DNA: TGTGCCAGCGCGCTGACAGGGGCCCATCAGCCCCAGCATTTT. Complete variable domain (other parts from reference TRBV2 and TRBJ1-5): EPEVTQTPSHQVTQMGQEVILRCVPISNHLYFYWYRQILGQKVEFLVSFYNNEISEKSEIFDDQFSVERPDGSNFTLKIRSTKLEDSAMYFCASALTGAHQPQHFGDGTRLSIL.

This sequence joins TRBV7-6 and TRBJ2-3; 9 bases match TRBD2. Germline CDR1 SGHVS, CDR2 FNYEAQ. V gave up 2 bases and J gave up 7 bases; unmatched junction bases: 10. There are 16 residues in the CDR3. CDR3 DNA sequence: TGTGCCAGCAGCTTAATTGAGACTAGCGGAATCTATACGCAGTATTTT. This gives the protein CASSLIETSGIYTQYF.

The chain is built from TRBV6-5 and TRBJ2-1, with 9 bases fitting TRBD1. Germline CDR1 is MNHEY and CDR2 is SVGAGI. The CDR3 extends over 14 amino acids. J gave up 8 bases and V 2 bases, and 4 bases lay outside the gene matches. CDR3 in DNA: TGTGCCAGCAGTTACCCGACAGGGGGGCATGAGCAGTTCTTC. Encoded protein: CASSYPTGGHEQFF.

This rearrangement joins TRBV5-1 to TRBJ2-1; possibly TRBD2 for D (7 bases). CDR3 length: 13 residues. Germline V gene lookup returns CDR1 SGHRS and CDR2 YFSETQ. Trimming left V 4 bases short and J 8 bases short, with 13 bases between. The CDR3 DNA follows: TGCGCCAGCAGCCGGGGGGCGGGTGATGAGCAGTTCTTC. This sequence encodes CASSRGAGDEQFF.

The chain employs TRBV4-2 and TRBJ1-5; D is uncertain. Germline values: CDR1 LGHNA, CDR2 YNFKEQ. V lost 0 bases to trimming and J lost 6 bases, with 12 bases between them. The CDR3 contains 15 residues. This CDR3 reads CASSQDRGTVQPQHF. The CDR3 nucleotides are TGTGCCAGCAGCCAAGATCGGGGAACGGTTCAGCCCCAGCATTTT.

V and J are TRBV5-8 and TRBJ1-5; weak D call: TRBD1 (6 bases). The length of the CDR3 is 16 residues. In germline, CDR1 is SGHTS, CDR2 YDEGEE. Trimming shortened V by 3 bases and J by 6 bases, and 19 bases separated the two germline ends. The DNA of the CDR3 is TGTGCCAGCAGCTCCCGGGGGAGGGGGTCGACTCAGCCCCAGCATTTT. Protein product: CASSSRGRGSTQPQHF.

The chain recombines TRBV30 with TRBJ1-3, with D possibly matching TRBD1 (5 bases). The germline V gene encodes CDR1 GTSNPN and CDR2 SVGIG (reference sequence). The V and J ends lost 2 bases and 1 base respectively, with 9 bases between them. The CDR3 covers 14 residues. The DNA of the CDR3 is TGTGCCTGGAGTTTTGGGACTTCTGGAAACACCATATATTTT. Residues: CAWSFGTSGNTIYF.

CDR3 residues: CASSDSGRMSSYNEQFF. CDR3 in DNA: TGTGCCAGCAGTGACTCAGGCAGGATGAGCTCCTACAATGAGCAGTTCTTC. The chain has TRBV6-4 and TRBJ2-1; D ambiguous. This CDR3 has 17 amino acids. Trimming took off 0 bases at V and 0 bases at J, with 12 bases between the two ends. Germline CDR1 is MRHNA and CDR2 is SNTAGT.